This T cell receptor (beta chain) emerged from a study of response to subunit inactivated influenza vaccine. Study findings and constraints: The authors offered the suggestion that each seasonal influenza vaccination recruits few new T cells.

One entry per CDR3 protein, called by TCRdb with MiXCR from the RT-PCR reads. The sample includes roughly 290,000 distinct CDR3 sequences, about a fifth seen only once; the top ten take around 9.6%. V was trimmed by 0 bases and J by 10 bases, leaving 7 bases between them. This CDR3 contains 11 residues. The germline V gene encodes CDR1 SGHRS and CDR2 YFSETQ. On this clonotype itself: Its antigen is currently unknown.

The J gene is TRBJ1-2, the V gene TRBV5-1; D uncertain. This specimen was PBMCs from blood, taken less than 22 months after vaccination. The clonotype was recovered from a man aged 45 to 75 who received an inactivated influenza vaccine. CDR3 sequence (DNA): TGCGCCAGCAGCTTGGAAGGGCCCTACACCTTC. This codes for CASSLEGPYTF.